Shown below are 18 T cell receptor beta chains from a single sample sequenced in a study of memory CD4+ T cells and cytomegalovirus serostatus. Using immunoSEQ multiplex PCR, the repertoire was profiled, and TCRdb retains in-frame clones only, with some absent. The data contain about 41,000 clones, around 75% of them singletons. The sort gate was single viable CD3+CD4+CD8-CD45RO+ cells for memory CD4+ T cells. Material: memory CD4+ T cells from blood. The receptors stem from an adult in good health and CMV-seronegative.

The rearrangement links TRBV7-8 to TRBJ2-7; D call uncertain. The CDR3 is 15 amino acids. Between the trimmed V and J ends, which lost 2 bases and 1 base, there was a span of 12 bases. Germline V CDR1 and CDR2: SGHVS, FQNEAQ. The CDR3 is CASSLFSLNSYEQYF. The DNA of the CDR3 is TGTGCCAGCAGCTTATTCTCCCTTAATTCCTACGAGCAGTACTTC.

This clone occurred a few times. V usage is TRBV6-6 and J usage is TRBJ1-1; no firm D call. Trimming shortened V by 6 bases and J by 1 base, and 3 bases separated the two germline ends. The CDR3 extends over 11 amino acids. Germline values: CDR1 MNHNY, CDR2 SVGAGI (reference sequence). The CDR3 region is CASRRNTEAFF. The CDR3 DNA is TGTGCCAGCAGAAGGAACACTGAAGCTTTCTTT.

Here the CDR3 DNA reads TGTGCCAGCAGTGCAAACAGGGACACTGAAGCTTTCTTT. Translation: CASSANRDTEAFF. This rearrangement joins TRBV6-4 to TRBJ1-1, with D tentatively TRBD1 (6 bases). V lost 4 bases and J lost 3, with 9 bases in between. In germline, CDR1 is MRHNA, CDR2 SNTAGT. The CDR3 sequence is 13 residues long.

This clone is medium-sized by share. J is TRBJ1-2 and V is TRBV10-3; 7 bases are a match to TRBD1. V was clipped by 2 bases and J by 8 bases; unmatched bases: 11. The CDR3 is made up of 15 amino acids. Per the germline V gene, CDR1 is ENHRY and CDR2 is SYGVKD. CDR3 DNA sequence: TGTGCCATCAGTGAGGCGTCAGGACAGGCGGGCGGCTACACCTTC. This gives the protein CAISEASGQAGGYTF.

The rearrangement links TRBV5-1 to TRBJ2-1; 9 bases match TRBD1. This CDR3 spans 15 amino acids. CDR1 and CDR2 from the germline V gene are SGHRS and YFSETQ. The V and J ends lost 3 bases and 4 bases, in that order; junction bases with no gene match: 5. As DNA, the CDR3 is TGCGCCAGCAGCTACCGGGACAGGGCTTACAATGAGCAGTTCTTC. It specifies CASSYRDRAYNEQFF.

The V gene is TRBV19, the J gene TRBJ1-6, with D tentatively TRBD1 (6 bases). Trimming removed 6 bases from V and 4 bases from J, with 25 bases in between. Per the germline V gene, CDR1 is LNHDA and CDR2 is SQIVND (reference sequence). This CDR3 spans 19 amino acids. The CDR3 DNA is TGTGCCAGTAGCCTCTCCGGGCAGGGGCAAAAGAAATATAATTCACCCCTCCACTTT. It is translated as CASSLSGQGQKKYNSPLHF.

The chain employs TRBV2 and TRBJ2-1; TRBD2 matches at 9 bases. The CDR3 has 14 amino acids. V trimming: 5 bases; J trimming: 4 bases; junction bases outside the gene matches: 3. CDR1 SNHLY and CDR2 FYNNEI come from the germline V gene. The CDR3 loop reads CASSSGGFYNEQFF. In nucleotides, the CDR3 is TGTGCCAGCAGTAGCGGGGGGTTTTACAATGAGCAGTTCTTC.

V usage is TRBV21-1 and J usage is TRBJ2-7; the tabulated D call, TRBD1, remains unverified against the DNA. TRBV21-1 is termed a pseudogene. The CDR3 spans 19 residues. CDR3 in amino acids: CASSTTTKRKGPKNYEQYF. DNA for the CDR3: TGTGCCAGCAGCACAACAACAAAGCGCAAGGGGCCGAAAAACTACGAGCAGTACTTC.

This clone was detected a few times. This chain uses TRBV7-2 with TRBJ1-1, with D hard to call. Trimming removed 1 base from V and 10 bases from J, with 10 bases in between. Germline lookup yields CDR1 SGHTA and CDR2 FQGNSA. The CDR3 consists of 12 residues. The CDR3 region has the DNA TGTGCCAGCAGCTTAGTCGGTGCTGCAGCTTTCTTT. As protein: CASSLVGAAAFF.

J is TRBJ1-1 and V is TRBV18; 9 bases agree with TRBD1. Germline assignment: CDR1 KGHSH and CDR2 LQKENI. The CDR3 covers 21 residues. Germline trimming cut 3 bases from V and 2 bases from J; bases unmatched to any gene: 22. CDR3: CASSPVRFQQGASRGNTEAFF. In nucleotides, the CDR3 is TGTGCCAGCTCACCCGTCCGTTTTCAACAGGGGGCGAGTAGGGGTAACACTGAAGCTTTCTTT.

This clone appeared once. The genes are TRBV13 and TRBJ1-3; TRBD1 is a possible D gene (5 bases). CDR1 is PRHDT and CDR2 is FYEKMQ in the germline V gene (reference sequence). The V and J ends lost 3 bases and 4 bases respectively, with 13 bases between them. The CDR3 is 15 residues long. CDR3 sequence (DNA): TGTGCCAGCAGCTTCGGGGGAGTCGTAGGAAACACCATATATTTT. Encoded protein: CASSFGGVVGNTIYF.

J is TRBJ1-4 and V is TRBV5-1, with 9 positions matching TRBD1. CDR3 length equals 17 residues. Per the germline V gene, CDR1 is SGHRS and CDR2 is YFSETQ. The trim removed 3 bases at V and 6 bases at J, leaving 12 bases unmatched. CDR3 region: CASSSGQGRWSDEKLFF. The CDR3 DNA reads as TGCGCCAGCAGCTCCGGACAGGGGAGGTGGTCGGATGAAAAACTGTTTTTT.

The V call is TRBV4-1, the J call TRBJ1-2; 7 nucleotides match TRBD1. J was trimmed by 0 bases and V by 5 bases; bases with no gene match: 9. CDR3 length equals 16 residues. Germline lookup yields CDR1 MGHRA and CDR2 YSYEKL. CDR3 in amino acids: CASSEGQPAANYGYTF. The DNA of the CDR3 is TGCGCCAGCAGCGAGGGACAGCCAGCTGCTAACTATGGCTACACCTTC.

The chain joins TRBV4-2 to TRBJ1-4; D is ambiguous. The CDR3 is made up of 12 amino acids. Trimming took 0 bases from V and 4 from J, leaving 0 bases between them. In germline, CDR1 is LGHNA, CDR2 YNFKEQ. In DNA form, the CDR3 reads TGTGCCAGCAGCCAAGATAATGAAAAACTGTTTTTT. It codes for CASSQDNEKLFF.

The chain employs TRBV5-1 and TRBJ2-7; 7 nucleotides line up with TRBD1. Per the germline V gene, CDR1 is SGHRS and CDR2 is YFSETQ. This CDR3 region has 15 residues. V was clipped by 2 bases and J by 4 bases; unmatched bases: 9. In DNA, the CDR3 is TGCGCCAGCAGCTTCTTACCCGGGACAGCGTACGAGCAGTACTTC. Translation: CASSFLPGTAYEQYF.

This clone was counted a few times. CDR3 loop: CSVAGGGTEAFF. Written as DNA, the CDR3 is TGCAGCGTGGCAGGGGGCGGCACTGAAGCTTTCTTT. The V and J genes are TRBV29-1 and TRBJ1-1; 8 nucleotides align to TRBD1. The junction had 4 bases not matched to a gene; V was cut back by 6 bases and J by 4 bases. CDR3 length equals 12 residues. Germline loops: CDR1 SQVTM, CDR2 ANQGSEA.

The chain recombines TRBV7-9 with TRBJ1-1; TRBD1 aligns across 8 bases. Germline lookup yields CDR1 SEHNR and CDR2 FQNEAQ (reference sequence). Trimming removed 2 bases from V and 6 bases from J; junction bases left unmatched: 8. This CDR3 has 15 residues. The CDR3 spells CASSLLLQGAAEAFF. The CDR3 DNA sequence: TGTGCCAGCAGCTTACTACTCCAGGGGGCGGCTGAAGCTTTCTTT.

CDR3 nucleotide sequence: TGTGCCAGCAGCCTGAACGAGATGGGCTACACCTTC. The encoded protein is CASSLNEMGYTF. The V gene is TRBV7-9, the J gene TRBJ1-2, with D unresolved. This CDR3 region has 12 residues. V was cut by 5 bases and J by 8 bases, with 12 bases left in between. Looked up from germline, CDR1 is SEHNR and CDR2 is FQNEAQ (reference sequence).